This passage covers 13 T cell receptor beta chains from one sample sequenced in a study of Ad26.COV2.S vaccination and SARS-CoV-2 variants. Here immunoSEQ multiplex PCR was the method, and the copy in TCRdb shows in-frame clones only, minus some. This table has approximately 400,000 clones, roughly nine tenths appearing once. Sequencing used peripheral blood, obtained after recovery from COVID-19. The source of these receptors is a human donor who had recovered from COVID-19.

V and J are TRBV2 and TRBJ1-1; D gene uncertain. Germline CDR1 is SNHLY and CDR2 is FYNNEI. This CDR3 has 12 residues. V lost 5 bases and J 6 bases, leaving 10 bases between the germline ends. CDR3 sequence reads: CASSSKGAEAFF. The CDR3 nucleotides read TGTGCCAGCAGTAGCAAAGGCGCTGAAGCTTTCTTT. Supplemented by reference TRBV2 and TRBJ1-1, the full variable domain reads EPEVTQTPSHQVTQMGQEVILRCVPISNHLYFYWYRQILGQKVEFLVSFYNNEISEKSEIFDDQFSVERPDGSNFTLKIRSTKLEDSAMYFCASSSKGAEAFFGQGTRLTVV.

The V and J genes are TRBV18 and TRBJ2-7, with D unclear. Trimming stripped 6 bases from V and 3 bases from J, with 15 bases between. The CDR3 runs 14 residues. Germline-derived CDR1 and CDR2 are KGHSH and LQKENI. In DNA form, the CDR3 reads TGTGCCAGCTCCTTAGCTGCGGTGGACTACGAGCAGTACTTC. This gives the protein CASSLAAVDYEQYF. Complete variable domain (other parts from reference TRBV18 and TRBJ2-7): NAGVMQNPRHLVRRRGQEARLRCSPMKGHSHVYWYRQLPEEGLKFMVYLQKENIIDESGMPKERFSAEFPKEGPSILRIQQVVRGDSAAYFCASSLAAVDYEQYFGPGTRLTVT.

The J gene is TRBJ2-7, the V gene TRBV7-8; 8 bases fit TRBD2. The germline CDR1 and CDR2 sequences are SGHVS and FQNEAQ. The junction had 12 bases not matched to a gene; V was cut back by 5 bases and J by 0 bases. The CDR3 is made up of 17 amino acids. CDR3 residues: CASSPRLERGSSYEQYF. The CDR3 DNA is TGTGCCAGCAGCCCGAGGTTGGAGCGGGGGAGCTCCTACGAGCAGTACTTC. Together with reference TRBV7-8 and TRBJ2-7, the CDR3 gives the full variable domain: GAGVSQSPRYKVAKRGQDVALRCDPISGHVSLFWYQQALGQGPEFLTYFQNEAQLDKSGLPSDRFFAERPEGSVSTLKIQRTQQEDSAVYLCASSPRLERGSSYEQYFGPGTRLTVT.

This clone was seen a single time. The CDR3 bases are TGTGCCAGCAGTGCAATGGGGGCGGCCACTGAAGCTTTCTTT. Translated, it gives CASSAMGAATEAFF. The chain joins TRBV9 to TRBJ1-1; D possibly corresponds to TRBD1 (6 bases). The CDR3 sequence is 14 residues long. Deletions cut 5 bases from V and 4 bases from J, with 15 bases between. Germline assignment: CDR1 SGDLS and CDR2 YYNGEE.

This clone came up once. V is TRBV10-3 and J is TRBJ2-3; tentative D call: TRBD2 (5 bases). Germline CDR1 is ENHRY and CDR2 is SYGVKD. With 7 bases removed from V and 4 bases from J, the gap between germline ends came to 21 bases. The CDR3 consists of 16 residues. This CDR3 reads CAIITKLGRGSDTQYF. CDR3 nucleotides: TGTGCCATCATTACTAAGTTGGGGAGAGGATCAGATACGCAGTATTTT.

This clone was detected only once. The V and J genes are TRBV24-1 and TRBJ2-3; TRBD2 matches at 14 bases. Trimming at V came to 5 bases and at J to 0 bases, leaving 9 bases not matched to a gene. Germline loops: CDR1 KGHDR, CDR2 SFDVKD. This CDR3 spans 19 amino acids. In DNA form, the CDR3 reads TGTGCCACCAGTGCCTCTCCCGGGACTAGCGGGGGTAGCACAGATACGCAGTATTTT. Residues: CATSASPGTSGGSTDTQYF.

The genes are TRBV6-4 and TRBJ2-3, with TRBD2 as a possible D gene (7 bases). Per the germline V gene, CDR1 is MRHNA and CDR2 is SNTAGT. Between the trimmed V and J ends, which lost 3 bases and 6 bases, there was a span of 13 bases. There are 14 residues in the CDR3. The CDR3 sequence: CASSDGGGRDTQYF. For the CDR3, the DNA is TGTGCCAGCAGTGATGGCGGGGGCCGCGATACGCAGTATTTT.

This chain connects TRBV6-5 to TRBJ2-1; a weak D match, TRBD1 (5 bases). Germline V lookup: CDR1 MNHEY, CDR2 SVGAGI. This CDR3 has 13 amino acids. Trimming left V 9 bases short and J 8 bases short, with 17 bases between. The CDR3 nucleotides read TGTGCCAGTAGACGTTGGCAGGGCGATGAGCAGTTCTTC. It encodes CASRRWQGDEQFF.

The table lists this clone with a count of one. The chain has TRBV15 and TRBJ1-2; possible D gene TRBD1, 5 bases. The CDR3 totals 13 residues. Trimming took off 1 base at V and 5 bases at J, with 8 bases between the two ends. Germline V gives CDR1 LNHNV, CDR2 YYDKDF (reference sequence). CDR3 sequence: CATSRVGGYGYTF. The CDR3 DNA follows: TGTGCCACCAGCAGAGTGGGGGGTTATGGCTACACCTTC.

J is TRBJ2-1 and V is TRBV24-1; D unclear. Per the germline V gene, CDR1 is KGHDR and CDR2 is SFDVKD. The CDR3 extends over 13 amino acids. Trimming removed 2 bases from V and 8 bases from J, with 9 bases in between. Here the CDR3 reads CATSDSASDEQFF. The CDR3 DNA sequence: TGTGCCACCAGTGATTCCGCTAGTGATGAGCAGTTCTTC.

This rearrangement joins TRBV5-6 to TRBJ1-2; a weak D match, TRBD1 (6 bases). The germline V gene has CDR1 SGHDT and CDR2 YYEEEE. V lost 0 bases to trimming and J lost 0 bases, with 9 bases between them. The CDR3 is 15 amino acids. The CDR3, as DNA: TGTGCCAGCAGCTTGGGACAGGAAACTAACTATGGCTACACCTTC. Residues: CASSLGQETNYGYTF. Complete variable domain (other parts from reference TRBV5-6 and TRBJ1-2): DAGVTQSPTHLIKTRGQQVTLRCSPKSGHDTVSWYQQALGQGPQFIFQYYEEEERQRGNFPDRFSGHQFPNYSSELNVNALLLGDSALYLCASSLGQETNYGYTFGSGTRLTVV.

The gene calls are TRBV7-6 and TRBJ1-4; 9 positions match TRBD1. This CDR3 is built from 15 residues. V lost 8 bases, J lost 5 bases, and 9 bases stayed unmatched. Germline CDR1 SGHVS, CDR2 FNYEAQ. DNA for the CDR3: TGTGCCAGCCGTCGGTGGGACAGGGCAAATGAAAAACTGTTTTTT. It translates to CASRRWDRANEKLFF.

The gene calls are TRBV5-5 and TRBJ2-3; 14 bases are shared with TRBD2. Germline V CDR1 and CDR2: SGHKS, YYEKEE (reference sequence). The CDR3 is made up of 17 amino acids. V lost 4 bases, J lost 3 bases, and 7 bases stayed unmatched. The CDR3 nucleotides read TGTGCCAGCAGCGAGACTAGCGGGGGGGCCGAGACAGATACGCAGTATTTT. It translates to CASSETSGGAETDTQYF.